Listed below are T cell receptor beta chains from one sample, sequenced in a study of regulatory T cells in long-lasting Graves disease. MiXCR, applied by TCRdb to the multiplex PCR reads, yields one record per CDR3 protein. The top ten clones hold around 7% of a sample with 400,000 to 600,000 distinct CDR3 sequences, about 22% of them seen once. Sample: peripheral blood mononuclear cells (PBMCs), taken when the disease was refractory, from a patient treated with antithyroid drugs. Every receptor here comes from a female donor with Graves disease. Each CDR3 is given with its conserved first and last residue. Each record gives: clone size, V gene, J gene, D gene, CDR3 DNA, CDR3 protein. D genes are given only for firm matches. Size is omitted from some rows. Given values are once, few, many or a class for expanded clones.

many	TRBV19	TRBJ2-7	NA	TGTGCCAGTATGGGCTACACCTACGAGCAGTACTTC	CASMGYTYEQYF
NA	TRBV5-4	TRBJ2-5	TRBD2	TGTGCCAGCAGCTTGGATCCTAGCGGGAAGCAAGAGACCCAGTACTTC	CASSLDPSGKQETQYF
many	TRBV15	TRBJ1-5	NA	TGTGCCACCAGCAGAGATGGGATCGGGGATCAGCCCCAGCATTTT	CATSRDGIGDQPQHF
many	TRBV12-3/TRBV12-4	TRBJ1-2	NA	TGTGCCAGCAGCCGGGGAGCTAACTATGGCTACACCTTC	CASSRGANYGYTF
many	TRBV12-3/TRBV12-4	TRBJ1-4	TRBD1	TGTGCCAGCCGCAGGACAGGTGCAACTAATGAAAAACTGTTTTTT	CASRRTGATNEKLFF
many	TRBV7-2	TRBJ2-5	NA	TGTGCCAGCAGCTTAGTCGGCCACAGGATACAAGAGACCCAGTACTTC	CASSLVGHRIQETQYF
few	TRBV30	TRBJ2-7	TRBD1	TGTGCCTGGAGTATTTACGCCGGGACAGCTACCTACGAGCAGTACTTC	CAWSIYAGTATYEQYF
many	TRBV11-2	TRBJ2-7	TRBD1	TGTGCCAGCAGCTTATACCGGGACAGGGCTGTCGAGCAGTACTTC	CASSLYRDRAVEQYF
many	TRBV28	TRBJ2-7	NA	TGTGCCAGTGACCGAACCGGCCACGAGCAGTACTTC	CASDRTGHEQYF
many	TRBV29-1	TRBJ1-2	TRBD1	TGCAGCGTTGATGGGTCGGGCAGGGGGGAAGGCTACACCTTC	CSVDGSGRGEGYTF
NA	TRBV28	TRBJ2-7	TRBD2	TGTGCCAGTCGGGGGACTAGCTCTGGCGAGCAGTACTTC	CASRGTSSGEQYF
NA	TRBV3-1	TRBJ2-3	TRBD1	TGTGCCAGCAGCCATGAGGGGGCTGCGGATACGCAGTATTTT	CASSHEGAADTQYF
few	TRBV27	TRBJ1-2	NA	TGTGCCAGCAGTTTAGCCGGAAGCCCGATTTATGGCTACACCTTC	CASSLAGSPIYGYTF
few	TRBV29-1	TRBJ2-5	TRBD2	TGCAGCGTGGATGGACTAGCGGGGGGCGGGGAACAAGAGACCCAGTACTTC	CSVDGLAGGGEQETQYF
NA	TRBV28	TRBJ2-3	NA	TGTGCCAGCAGTTTCGTCAGAAAAGATACGCAGTATTTT	CASSFVRKDTQYF
few	TRBV6-1	TRBJ1-5	NA	TGTGCCAGCAGTGGGACTAATCAGCCCCAGCATTTT	CASSGTNQPQHF
few	TRBV11-2	TRBJ2-7	TRBD2	TGTGCCAGCAGCCAGTGGGGGGGGGGTTACGAGCAGTACTTC	CASSQWGGGYEQYF
many	TRBV5-1	TRBJ2-7	NA	TGCGCCAGCAGCTTGAGGCGGCAGGGACCCTACGAGCAGTACTTC	CASSLRRQGPYEQYF
NA	TRBV6-1	TRBJ2-7	NA	TGTGCCAGCACCAAGTTTGGGGAGCAGTACTTC	CASTKFGEQYF
many	TRBV28	TRBJ1-1	NA	TGTGCCAGCTCTACGGTCACCCCTACCATGAACACTGAAGCTTTCTTT	CASSTVTPTMNTEAFF
many	TRBV6-1	TRBJ1-5	NA	TGTGCCAGCAGTGAACAGGTCGTGCCGCAGGGCGATCAGCCCCAGCATTTT	CASSEQVVPQGDQPQHF
few	TRBV19	TRBJ2-2	NA	TGTGCCAGTAGTATTTTTGGCTTACGTACCGGGGAGCTGTTTTTT	CASSIFGLRTGELFF
many	TRBV12-3/TRBV12-4	TRBJ1-5	NA	TGTGCCAGCAGACAGGGAAGGAGCAATCAGCCCCAGCATTTT	CASRQGRSNQPQHF
NA	TRBV19	TRBJ2-5	NA	TGTGCCAGTAGTATCGCGGCCGGGGAGACCCAGTACTTC	CASSIAAGETQYF
NA	TRBV29-1	TRBJ2-1	TRBD2	TGCAGCGCAGAACTCGGGACTAGCGGTTACAATGAGCAGTTCTTC	CSAELGTSGYNEQFF
many	TRBV5-1	TRBJ1-1	TRBD1	TGCGCCAGCAGCTTGGCCGGGACAGGGCTCGCTGAAGCTTTCTTT	CASSLAGTGLAEAFF
many	TRBV7-3	TRBJ2-7	TRBD1	TGTGCCAGCAGCCCAACAGGGGGGAGCTCCTACGAGCAGTACTTC	CASSPTGGSSYEQYF
many	TRBV12-3/TRBV12-4	TRBJ2-2	TRBD1	TGTGCCACCCAGGACAGGGTTGGGGCCGGGGAGCTGTTTTTT	CATQDRVGAGELFF
NA	TRBV7-9	TRBJ2-2	NA	TGTGCCAGCAGCTTAGGGTTGCAGACCAACACCGGGGAGCTGTTTTTT	CASSLGLQTNTGELFF
NA	TRBV6-8	TRBJ2-7	NA	TGTGCCAGCAGTTACCGGGGCCTGGGGGAGCAGTACTTC	CASSYRGLGEQYF
many	TRBV7-8	TRBJ1-5	NA	TGTGCCAGCAGCTTAGCGGCGGCAGCCTATCATCAGCCCCAGCATTTT	CASSLAAAAYHQPQHF
NA	TRBV29-1	TRBJ1-1	NA	TGCAGCGCCTGGGGCGGGTCTTTTGAAGCTTTCTTT	CSAWGGSFEAFF
many	TRBV28	TRBJ2-7	NA	TGTGCCAGCAGTTTGTGGGGGACGGGGGCCTACGAGCAGTACTTC	CASSLWGTGAYEQYF
few	TRBV7-2	TRBJ1-3	NA	TGTGCCAGCAGCTGGGGGGACTCGCAACTAGGAAACACCATATATTTT	CASSWGDSQLGNTIYF
many	TRBV6-5	TRBJ1-4	NA	TGTGCCAGCAGTTACTCGGACAGCAGGAATGAAAAACTGTTTTTT	CASSYSDSRNEKLFF
many	TRBV30	TRBJ2-5	NA	TGTGCCTGGACACCGGGACTCGCACAAGAGACCCAGTACTTC	CAWTPGLAQETQYF
NA	TRBV20-1	TRBJ2-5	NA	TGCAGTGCTAGAGAAAAGCGGCGAGTCCAAGAGACCCAGTACTTC	CSAREKRRVQETQYF
NA	TRBV7-9	TRBJ2-7	TRBD2	TGTGCCAGCAGCTTAGCAACTAGCGGGGGGGCCGACCCCTACGAGCAGTACTTC	CASSLATSGGADPYEQYF
few	TRBV7-3	TRBJ1-1	NA	TGTGCCAGCAGGGAGGGCCCCCGCAACACTGAAGCTTTCTTT	CASREGPRNTEAFF
many	TRBV6-2/TRBV6-3	TRBJ2-7	TRBD2	TGTGCCAGCAGTTACTCCGGGGGGGGCGAGCAGTACTTC	CASSYSGGGEQYF
few	TRBV19	TRBJ1-5	TRBD1	TGTGCCAGTCGCAGGGGGGATCAGCCCCAGCATTTT	CASRRGDQPQHF
NA	TRBV29-1	TRBJ1-1	NA	TGCAGCGCCGAAGCGAACACTGAAGCTTTCTTT	CSAEANTEAFF
NA	TRBV12-3/TRBV12-4	TRBJ2-3	TRBD2	TGTGCCAGCAGTTGGACTAGCGGGATGTGGGCCCCCACAGATACGCAGTATTTT	CASSWTSGMWAPTDTQYF
many	TRBV7-2	TRBJ2-5	NA	TGTGCCAGCAGCTTAGCCGGGGGTTATGAGACCCAGTACTTC	CASSLAGGYETQYF
NA	TRBV7-9	TRBJ1-2	NA	TGTGCCAGCGAGAGAGGGATATTGAACTATGGCTACACCTTC	CASERGILNYGYTF
NA	TRBV7-2	TRBJ2-5	NA	TGTGCCAGCAGCTTAGACTGGCGGAAGACCCAGTACTTC	CASSLDWRKTQYF
NA	TRBV20-1	TRBJ1-1	NA	TGCAGTGCCGGGGGGGGGGCGGACACTGAAGCTTTCTTT	CSAGGGADTEAFF
few	TRBV6-2/TRBV6-3	TRBJ1-5	NA	TGTGCCAGCAGTTATATCGGGGGTAATCAGCCCCAGCATTTT	CASSYIGGNQPQHF
many	TRBV12-3/TRBV12-4	TRBJ1-6	NA	TGTGCCAGCAGAAGAGGACAGCCTAATTCACCCCTCCACTTT	CASRRGQPNSPLHF
NA	TRBV25-1	TRBJ1-2	TRBD1	TGTGCCAGCAGTGTGACAGGGTACGGCTACACCTTC	CASSVTGYGYTF
NA	TRBV24-1	TRBJ2-2	NA	TGTGCCACCAGGAGTACCGGGGAGCTGTTTTTT	CATRSTGELFF
many	TRBV28	TRBJ2-7	TRBD2	TGTGCCAGCAGTTCCAGCGCAGCGGGAATGGCCCACGAGCAGTACTTC	CASSSSAAGMAHEQYF